Presented here are 32 T cell receptor beta chains from one specimen sequenced in a study of CD8 T cells in ankylosing spondylitis. Study-level findings and limits: Characteristic, it appeared, of ankylosing spondylitis blood was a TCR beta motif of eight highly homologous variants.

TCRdb used MiXCR to reprocess the 5' RACE reads, holding one entry per CDR3 protein. The sample includes approximately 540,000 distinct CDR3 sequences, about an eighth seen only once; the top ten take approximately 6.3%. These receptors have no identified antigens. The sample was blood, either unsorted or a sorted T cell fraction (not recorded which). These receptors were taken from a male donor with ankylosing spondylitis.

The chain has TRBV18 and TRBJ2-2; 10 nucleotides agree with TRBD2. CDR1 is KGHSH and CDR2 is LQKENI in the germline V gene. V was clipped by 3 bases and J by 6 bases; unmatched bases: 7. CDR3 length equals 16 residues. DNA for the CDR3: TGTGCCAGCTCACCTACTAGCGGGAATGAGGCCGGGGAGCTGTTTTTT. Its protein product is CASSPTSGNEAGELFF.

The chain recombines TRBV9 with TRBJ2-1; D not certain. Germline V gene data show CDR1 as SGDLS and CDR2 as YYNGEE. The V and J ends lost 0 bases and 2 bases respectively, with 15 bases between them. The CDR3 has 17 amino acids. The CDR3 sequence: CASSVGRSDLTYNEQFF. DNA for the CDR3: TGTGCCAGCAGCGTAGGTCGGAGTGACCTTACCTACAATGAGCAGTTCTTC.

This clonotype has just a few counts. The chain carries TRBV7-9 and TRBJ2-7; D possibly matches TRBD1 or TRBD2 (5 bases each). V lost 0 bases and J lost 2, with 8 bases in between. This CDR3 has 14 amino acids. Germline CDR1 is SEHNR and CDR2 is FQNEAQ (reference sequence). This CDR3 reads CASSLAGVTYEQYF. The CDR3 nucleotides read TGTGCCAGCAGCTTAGCGGGGGTGACCTACGAGCAGTACTTC.

A few counts support this clonotype. The genes are TRBV20-1 and TRBJ1-5; possible D gene TRBD1, 6 bases. V shed 5 bases and J shed 2 bases, with 16 bases lying between them. The CDR3 contains 15 residues. Germline V gene lookup returns CDR1 DFQATT and CDR2 SNEGSKA (reference sequence). The CDR3 bases are TGCAGTGCTCGAAAGACAGGTTGGGGCAATCAGCCCCAGCATTTT. The encoded protein is CSARKTGWGNQPQHF.

This clonotype was detected a few times. This rearrangement joins TRBV24-1 to TRBJ2-1; a weak D match, TRBD2 (6 bases). Per germline, CDR1 KGHDR and CDR2 SFDVKD. The CDR3 is 11 amino acids. V was pared by 10 bases and J by 8 bases, with 11 bases between. The CDR3 here is CATGRFDEQFF. CDR3 sequence (DNA): TGTGCCACAGGGAGGTTCGATGAGCAGTTCTTC.

This clonotype turned up a few times. The genes are TRBV14 and TRBJ1-2; a weak D match, TRBD1 (6 bases). CDR1 is SGHDN, CDR2 FVKESK, per germline. Trimming removed 4 bases at V and 6 bases at J, with 27 bases between. This CDR3 comprises 18 residues. CDR3: CASSPLRRGNGGEDGYTF. The CDR3 DNA is TGTGCCAGCAGCCCCCTAAGAAGGGGGAACGGGGGTGAGGATGGCTACACCTTC.

The chain joins TRBV29-1 to TRBJ2-1; D could derive from TRBD1 or TRBD2 (5 bases each). The V and J ends lost 6 bases and 0 bases respectively, with 18 bases between them. Germline V gene sequence: CDR1 SQVTM, CDR2 ANQGSEA. The length of the CDR3 is 16 residues. The CDR3: CSVGPVLDNSYNEQFF. CDR3 in DNA: TGCAGCGTGGGACCGGTCTTGGACAACTCCTACAATGAGCAGTTCTTC.

This clonotype has at least ten counts. The gene calls are TRBV10-3 and TRBJ2-5; either TRBD1 or TRBD2 may supply D (5 bases each). In germline, CDR1 is ENHRY, CDR2 SYGVKD. CDR3 size: 13 residues. The V and J ends lost 6 bases and 2 bases respectively, with 10 bases between them. The CDR3 loop is CAISPGGQETQYF. Written as DNA, the CDR3 is TGTGCCATCAGCCCTGGGGGACAAGAGACCCAGTACTTC.

The chain uses TRBV20-1 and TRBJ2-1; 8 nucleotides align to TRBD1. Germline-derived CDR1 and CDR2 are DFQATT and SNEGSKA (reference sequence). CDR3 length: 13 amino acids. Germline trimming cut 3 bases from V and 7 bases from J; bases unmatched to any gene: 5. CDR3 amino acids: CSARFTGGNEQFF. The CDR3 nucleotides read TGCAGTGCTAGGTTTACAGGGGGGAATGAGCAGTTCTTC.

This clonotype was recorded at least ten times. The genes are TRBV20-1 and TRBJ2-2; TRBD1 matches 9 bases. Germline loops: CDR1 DFQATT, CDR2 SNEGSKA (reference sequence). Trimming took 7 bases from V and 7 from J; bases not matched to a gene: 7. There are 13 residues in the CDR3. DNA for the CDR3: TGCAGTGTTAAAGGACAGGGGAACGGGGAGCTGTTTTTT. Residues: CSVKGQGNGELFF.

The table lists this clonotype with a few counts. This chain links TRBV7-2 with TRBJ2-2; maybe TRBD2 (5 bases). CDR1 is SGHTA and CDR2 is FQGNSA in the germline V gene. Trimming shortened V by 4 bases and J by 7 bases, and 10 bases separated the two germline ends. The CDR3 has 13 residues. The CDR3 region is CASSSLVYGELFF. CDR3 nucleotide sequence: TGTGCCAGCAGCTCACTAGTTTACGGGGAGCTGTTTTTT.

The CDR3 bases are TGTGCCTGGAGAAGGACAGCGGTATCCTCTAATGAGCAGTTCTTC. Translating gives CAWRRTAVSSNEQFF. The chain combines TRBV30 with TRBJ2-1, with TRBD1 as a possible D gene (6 bases). This CDR3 has 15 residues. Trimming stripped 3 bases from V and 7 bases from J, with 19 bases between. Germline V gene lookup returns CDR1 GTSNPN and CDR2 SVGIG (reference sequence).

This clonotype came up a few times. The chain combines TRBV5-1 with TRBJ1-2, with 7 bases lining up with TRBD1. This CDR3 is 13 amino acids long. From germline, CDR1 is SGHRS and CDR2 YFSETQ. The ends lost 4 bases at V and 7 bases at J; junction bases unmatched: 7. CDR3 sequence (DNA): TGCGCCAGCAGCCCCGGGACAGCGCCTGGCTACACCTTC. Translation gives CASSPGTAPGYTF.

This clonotype was seen at least ten times. The rearrangement joins TRBV5-6 to TRBJ1-2; D is uncertain. Trimming pared 0 bases from V and 4 bases from J, leaving 10 bases between. Germline V gene sequence: CDR1 SGHDT, CDR2 YYEEEE. CDR3 length: 14 amino acids. The CDR3, as DNA: TGTGCCAGCAGCTTGGCCGCGGCCTCCTATGGCTACACCTTC. It specifies CASSLAAASYGYTF.

This clonotype was picked up a small number of times. The rearrangement links TRBV6-1 to TRBJ2-6; D remains ambiguous. The CDR3 has 15 amino acids. CDR1 and CDR2 from the germline V gene are MNHNS and SASEGT. Trimming took off 7 bases at V and 0 bases at J, with 10 bases between the two ends. CDR3 DNA: TGTGCCAGCACTAGTAGTCACTCTGGGGCCAACGTCCTGACTTTC. It yields the protein CASTSSHSGANVLTF.

In this sample, this clonotype turned up a few times. The chain couples TRBV3-1 to TRBJ1-2; no reliable D call. Germline CDR1 reads LGHDT; CDR2 reads YNNKEL (reference sequence). The CDR3 is 13 amino acids. V was clipped by 0 bases and J by 4 bases, with 6 bases between them. CDR3 DNA sequence: TGTGCCAGCAGCCAAGACAGAGCCTATGGCTACACCTTC. Translated, it gives CASSQDRAYGYTF.

The genes are TRBV12-3 or TRBV12-4 and TRBJ2-3, with D possibly TRBD1 on 6 matching bases. The CDR3 totals 16 residues. The V gene lost 5 bases and the J gene lost 0 bases, with 15 bases spanning the gap. CDR3 DNA: TGTGCCAGCAGTCAAGGGACACTTACTAGCACAGATACGCAGTATTTT. Amino acid sequence: CASSQGTLTSTDTQYF.

The chain recombines TRBV5-1 with TRBJ1-6, with 10 nucleotides matching TRBD1. J was trimmed by 5 bases and V by 3 bases; bases with no gene match: 2. Germline V gene sequence: CDR1 SGHRS, CDR2 YFSETQ. This CDR3 is 15 amino acids long. The chain's CDR3 is CASSWGTGDNSPLHF. The CDR3 DNA follows: TGCGCCAGCAGCTGGGGGACAGGGGATAATTCACCCCTCCACTTT.

This rearrangement joins TRBV10-3 to TRBJ1-2, with D perhaps matching TRBD1 (5 bases). In germline, CDR1 is ENHRY, CDR2 SYGVKD. CDR3 size: 14 residues. V lost 0 bases to trimming and J lost 6 bases, with 11 bases between them. The CDR3 here is CAISESVTENGYTF. The CDR3 DNA is TGTGCCATCAGTGAGTCGGTGACAGAAAATGGCTACACCTTC.

The rearrangement uses TRBV15 and TRBJ2-1; D possibly corresponds to TRBD2 (6 bases). The V gene lost 0 bases and the J gene lost 4 bases, with 16 bases spanning the gap. Germline-derived CDR1 and CDR2 are LNHNV and YYDKDF (reference sequence). CDR3 length: 17 residues. DNA of the CDR3: TGTGCCACCAGCAGAGATCAGTACCGAGCGGGTTACAATGAGCAGTTCTTC. Translating it yields CATSRDQYRAGYNEQFF.

This clonotype was seen more than once but under ten times. J is TRBJ2-3 and V is TRBV4-2; TRBD2 matches 7 bases. This CDR3 is 16 amino acids long. Germline V gene data show CDR1 as LGHNA and CDR2 as YNFKEQ. With 4 bases clipped from V and 4 bases from J, the junction kept 11 bases outside the gene matches. The CDR3 region is CASSPHPGGGPDTQYF. DNA for the CDR3: TGTGCCAGCAGCCCCCACCCGGGGGGAGGGCCAGATACGCAGTATTTT.

In nucleotides, the CDR3 is TGTGCCAGCAGAGGCGAGGCCCGAGATACGCAGTATTTT. Its translation is CASRGEARDTQYF. The chain employs TRBV6-1 and TRBJ2-3; no definite D call. The CDR3 runs 13 residues. V dropped 6 bases and J dropped 5 bases, with 12 bases sitting between them. Germline V gives CDR1 MNHNS, CDR2 SASEGT.

The chain employs TRBV7-2 and TRBJ2-7, with D possibly being TRBD2 (6 bases). CDR1 and CDR2 (germline): SGHTA, FQGNSA. The CDR3 has 14 amino acids. Between the trimmed V and J ends, which lost 3 bases and 3 bases, there was a span of 12 bases. DNA for the CDR3: TGTGCCAGCAGCTTTGGGGGACTTCTCTACGAGCAGTACTTC. Its protein is CASSFGGLLYEQYF.

This clonotype has at least ten counts. This chain links TRBV13 with TRBJ2-1, with TRBD2 as a possible D gene (6 bases). This CDR3 has 16 amino acids. Trimming removed 1 base at V and 3 bases at J, with 13 bases between. Germline assignment: CDR1 PRHDT and CDR2 FYEKMQ (reference sequence). The CDR3 loop is CASSLDRDSFYNEQFF. In DNA, the CDR3 is TGTGCCAGCAGCTTAGATCGGGACTCCTTCTACAATGAGCAGTTCTTC.

In its sample, this clonotype was seen a few times. The chain couples TRBV6-1 to TRBJ1-1; TRBD1 is a possible D gene (5 bases). The CDR3 runs to 16 residues. Germline V gene sequence: CDR1 MNHNS, CDR2 SASEGT. V gave up 1 base and J gave up 6 bases, with 18 bases separating them. CDR3 protein: CASSEGISTGLSEAFF. As DNA, the CDR3 is TGTGCCAGCAGTGAAGGTATCAGTACAGGTCTGTCTGAAGCTTTCTTT.

This clonotype came up a few times. V is TRBV4-1 and J is TRBJ2-1; D remains unclear. The CDR3 sequence is 13 residues long. Germline V CDR1 and CDR2: MGHRA, YSYEKL. V was clipped by 1 base and J by 7 bases, with 8 bases between them. Written as DNA, the CDR3 is TGCGCCAGCAGCCAAGCCCAGGTGAATGAGCAGTTCTTC. It codes for CASSQAQVNEQFF.

As regards this clonotype: The CDR3 does not close with the conserved phenylalanine or tryptophan, likely indicating a read error. V gene TRBV20-1 combines with J gene TRBJ1-1; unclear D gene. Germline V gives CDR1 DFQATT, CDR2 SNEGSKA (reference sequence). This CDR3 has 13 residues. Trimming cost V 1 base and J 6 bases, with 12 bases left between them. CDR3 DNA: TGCAGTGCTAGAGTAGGTCAGGAGGCTGAAGCTTTCTTA. Its translation is CSARVGQEAEAFL.

J is TRBJ2-5 and V is TRBV21-1; the D call in the table, TRBD2, was not verified against the DNA. TRBV21-1 is labeled a pseudogene. The CDR3 has 16 amino acids. Here the CDR3 DNA reads TGTGCCAGCAGCAACCCGGTGCCACGGGAGGGAGAGACCCAGTACTTC. Translating it yields CASSNPVPREGETQYF.

In this sample, this clonotype turned up a few times. V is TRBV7-6 and J is TRBJ2-3, with unresolved D. The CDR3 has 12 amino acids. Trimming left V 0 bases short and J 8 bases short, with 6 bases between. Per the germline V gene, CDR1 is SGHVS and CDR2 is FNYEAQ. CDR3 sequence (DNA): TGTGCCAGCAGCTTAGCGCTAGGTACGCAGTATTTT. Its translation is CASSLALGTQYF.

This clonotype occurred many times. CDR3 protein: CAISESARATDTQYF. The CDR3 coding sequence is TGTGCCATCAGTGAGTCTGCGCGAGCCACAGATACGCAGTATTTT. The chain uses TRBV10-3 and TRBJ2-3; no clear D gene. Germline assignment: CDR1 ENHRY and CDR2 SYGVKD. The CDR3 runs to 15 residues. V lost 0 bases, J lost 2 bases, and 9 bases lay in between.

In its sample, this clonotype was seen a few times. The V and J genes are TRBV6-6 and TRBJ2-2, with D unresolved. V was shortened by 6 bases and J by 6 bases, with 8 bases between the two germline ends. The CDR3 has 12 residues. Germline loops: CDR1 MNHNY, CDR2 SVGAGI (reference sequence). The CDR3 reads CASSKGPGELFF. The CDR3 DNA sequence: TGTGCCAGCAGCAAAGGTCCCGGGGAGCTGTTTTTT.

The chain recombines TRBV11-2 with TRBJ1-3; D gene ambiguous. The CDR3 spans 12 residues. V was clipped by 5 bases and J by 2 bases, with 4 bases between them. CDR1 SGHAT and CDR2 FQNNGV come from the germline V gene. CDR3 sequence (DNA): TGTGCCAGCAGCGAAGCTGGAAACACCATATATTTT. Amino acids: CASSEAGNTIYF.